This TCR beta chain is drawn from a study of cytomegalovirus exposure and HLA in healthy donors. On the study more broadly: Roughly 80 million unique TCRs from HLA-typed donors made up an early data release.

Findings and limits, study-wide: It was taken for granted in presence/absence analyses that sequencing depth across donors was roughly uniform.

As concerns this clone: Its antigen is unknown.

The trim removed 3 bases at V and 6 bases at J, leaving 1 base unmatched. The CDR3 covers 13 residues. Per the germline V gene, CDR1 is LNHDA and CDR2 is SQIVND (reference sequence). 13 Jbeta primers and 60 Vbeta primers were used for the PCR. The data were produced by immunoSEQ multiplex PCR, yet TCRdb's version contains in-frame clones alone and is incomplete. The sample holds some 90,000 clones, approximately 80% seen once. Sequenced sample: PBMCs. V gene TRBV19 combines with J gene TRBJ2-1, with 8 bases fitting TRBD1. The sequence came from a woman in her forties or fifties in good health and CMV-seropositive. In DNA form, the CDR3 reads TGTGCCAGTAGTATTGGACAGGGCAATGAGCAGTTCTTC. It yields the protein CASSIGQGNEQFF.